Listed below are T cell receptor beta chains from one sample, sequenced in a study of cytomegalovirus exposure and HLA in healthy donors. Method: immunoSEQ multiplex PCR; TCRdb's copy keeps in-frame clones and lacks some. The data include roughly 50,000 clones; the top ten clones carry 2.1%. The sample comprised PBMCs. The receptors derive from a woman between 35 and 50 years old in good health and CMV-seronegative. Both conserved end residues are part of each CDR3. The order of the fields is V gene, clone size, D gene, J gene, CDR3 protein, CDR3 DNA. A D gene is named only where the DNA matches it firmly. The size entry is marked missing in some rows and otherwise reads once, few, many or a size class.

v_gene: TRBV4-1
abundance: NA
d_gene: TRBD2
j_gene: TRBJ2-5
CDR3aa: CASSQEGREQETQYF
CDR3nt: TGCGCCAGCAGCCAAGAGGGGCGGGAGCAAGAGACCCAGTACTTC

v_gene: TRBV5-1
abundance: NA
d_gene: TRBD2
j_gene: TRBJ2-1
CDR3aa: CASSLQLAENEQFF
CDR3nt: TGCGCCAGCAGCTTGCAACTAGCGGAAAATGAGCAGTTCTTC

v_gene: TRBV4-2
abundance: NA
d_gene: TRBD2
j_gene: TRBJ2-7
CDR3aa: CASSQGLAGDLYEQYF
CDR3nt: TGTGCCAGCAGCCAAGGTCTAGCGGGGGACTTGTACGAGCAGTACTTC

v_gene: TRBV6-5
abundance: NA
d_gene: TRBD1
j_gene: TRBJ1-1
CDR3aa: CASSRGEGANTEAFF
CDR3nt: TGTGCCAGCAGTCGCGGCGAGGGGGCTAACACTGAAGCTTTCTTT

v_gene: TRBV19
abundance: NA
d_gene: TRBD1
j_gene: TRBJ1-1
CDR3aa: CASRGTGMNTEAFF
CDR3nt: TGTGCCAGTAGGGGGACAGGGATGAACACTGAAGCTTTCTTT

v_gene: TRBV5-1
abundance: NA
d_gene: TRBD1
j_gene: TRBJ2-3
CDR3aa: CASSLSRGYDADTQYF
CDR3nt: TGCGCCAGCAGCTTGTCCAGGGGGTACGACGCGGATACGCAGTATTTT

v_gene: TRBV11-3
abundance: NA
d_gene: NA
j_gene: TRBJ1-2
CDR3aa: CASSPSTNYGYTF
CDR3nt: TGTGCCAGCAGCCCCAGTACTAACTATGGCTACACCTTC

v_gene: TRBV19
abundance: NA
d_gene: TRBD2
j_gene: TRBJ2-3
CDR3aa: CASSIAPAGVSDTQYF
CDR3nt: TGTGCCAGTAGTATTGCCCCAGCGGGAGTATCAGATACGCAGTATTTT

v_gene: TRBV7-3
abundance: NA
d_gene: TRBD2
j_gene: TRBJ2-1
CDR3aa: CASSLNPGLDYEQFF
CDR3nt: TGTGCCAGCAGCTTAAACCCGGGACTAGATTATGAGCAGTTCTTC

v_gene: TRBV9
abundance: NA
d_gene: TRBD1
j_gene: TRBJ2-3
CDR3aa: CASSLGGVGTDTQYF
CDR3nt: TGTGCCAGCAGCCTAGGGGGCGTTGGCACAGATACGCAGTATTTT

v_gene: TRBV6-6
abundance: NA
d_gene: TRBD2
j_gene: TRBJ2-3
CDR3aa: CATLENRGLGDKQYF
CDR3nt: TGTGCCACCCTCGAAAACCGAGGACTAGGCGATAAGCAGTATTTT

v_gene: TRBV7-2
abundance: NA
d_gene: TRBD1
j_gene: TRBJ1-2
CDR3aa: CASSFSQGAGGYTF
CDR3nt: TGTGCCAGCAGCTTTTCACAGGGGGCGGGAGGCTACACCTTC

v_gene: TRBV5-6
abundance: NA
d_gene: NA
j_gene: TRBJ2-7
CDR3aa: CASSLFGSPYEQYF
CDR3nt: TGTGCCAGCAGCTTGTTTGGCAGTCCCTACGAGCAGTACTTC

v_gene: TRBV11-2
abundance: NA
d_gene: TRBD1
j_gene: TRBJ2-3
CDR3aa: CASSFGQGNTDTQYF
CDR3nt: TGTGCCAGCAGCTTCGGACAGGGTAACACAGATACGCAGTATTTT

v_gene: TRBV19
abundance: NA
d_gene: NA
j_gene: TRBJ1-5
CDR3aa: CASRSQGGSNQPQHF
CDR3nt: TGTGCCAGTAGAAGTCAGGGTGGTAGCAATCAGCCCCAGCATTTT

v_gene: TRBV2
abundance: medium-sized
d_gene: NA
j_gene: TRBJ1-5
CDR3aa: CASRGESNQPQHF
CDR3nt: TGTGCCAGTCGGGGAGAGAGCAATCAGCCCCAGCATTTT

v_gene: TRBV6-1
abundance: NA
d_gene: NA
j_gene: TRBJ1-1
CDR3aa: CASRAMNTEAFF
CDR3nt: TGTGCCAGCAGAGCTATGAACACTGAAGCTTTCTTT

v_gene: TRBV7-2
abundance: NA
d_gene: TRBD2
j_gene: TRBJ2-4
CDR3aa: CASSTRGGWMSIQYF
CDR3nt: TGTGCCAGCAGTACGCGGGGGGGCTGGATGAGCATTCAGTACTTC

v_gene: TRBV4-3
abundance: NA
d_gene: NA
j_gene: TRBJ2-2
CDR3aa: CASSQSPKNTGELFF
CDR3nt: TGCGCCAGCAGCCAAAGCCCTAAGAACACCGGGGAGCTGTTTTTT

v_gene: TRBV7-3
abundance: NA
d_gene: NA
j_gene: TRBJ1-1
CDR3aa: CASSLGSRVTEAFF
CDR3nt: TGTGCCAGCAGCTTAGGTTCCAGGGTCACTGAAGCTTTCTTT

v_gene: TRBV6-4
abundance: NA
d_gene: TRBD1
j_gene: TRBJ2-2
CDR3aa: CASSPGQGRTGELFF
CDR3nt: TGTGCCAGCAGCCCGGGACAGGGGCGCACCGGGGAGCTGTTTTTT

v_gene: TRBV19
abundance: NA
d_gene: NA
j_gene: TRBJ1-1
CDR3aa: CASSSRGSMNTEAFF
CDR3nt: TGTGCCAGTAGTTCCCGGGGATCCATGAACACTGAAGCTTTCTTT

v_gene: TRBV6-1
abundance: NA
d_gene: TRBD1
j_gene: TRBJ1-5
CDR3aa: CASTPGQGNNQPQHF
CDR3nt: TGTGCCAGCACTCCGGGACAGGGGAACAATCAGCCCCAGCATTTT

v_gene: TRBV5-1
abundance: NA
d_gene: NA
j_gene: TRBJ2-7
CDR3aa: CASSLAGGLYEQYF
CDR3nt: TGCGCCAGCAGCTTGGCCGGGGGACTCTACGAGCAGTACTTC

v_gene: TRBV5-6
abundance: NA
d_gene: TRBD2
j_gene: TRBJ2-3
CDR3aa: CASSLSGRRYKQYF
CDR3nt: TGTGCCAGCAGCCTTAGCGGGAGGAGATATAAGCAGTATTTT

v_gene: TRBV11-3
abundance: NA
d_gene: TRBD1
j_gene: TRBJ2-1
CDR3aa: CASSPGQGLGEQFF
CDR3nt: TGTGCCAGCAGCCCCGGACAGGGTCTTGGGGAGCAGTTCTTC

v_gene: TRBV5-4
abundance: NA
d_gene: TRBD2
j_gene: TRBJ2-1
CDR3aa: CASSPSLGGRAYNEQFF
CDR3nt: TGTGCCAGCAGCCCCTCCCTTGGGGGGAGGGCCTACAATGAGCAGTTCTTC

v_gene: TRBV29-1
abundance: NA
d_gene: NA
j_gene: TRBJ2-3
CDR3aa: CSGGTRGGQDTQYF
CDR3nt: TGCAGCGGTGGGACTAGAGGGGGCCAAGATACGCAGTATTTT

v_gene: TRBV6-5
abundance: NA
d_gene: NA
j_gene: TRBJ1-2
CDR3aa: CASSYSSSIFGYTF
CDR3nt: TGTGCCAGCAGTTACTCGTCCAGTATATTCGGCTACACCTTC

v_gene: TRBV30
abundance: NA
d_gene: TRBD1
j_gene: TRBJ1-2
CDR3aa: CAWKQGATSTF
CDR3nt: TGTGCCTGGAAACAGGGGGCCACATCAACCTTC

v_gene: TRBV6-1
abundance: NA
d_gene: TRBD1
j_gene: TRBJ1-3
CDR3aa: CASSDPGQGIYTIYF
CDR3nt: TGTGCCAGCAGTGATCCGGGACAGGGGATATACACCATATATTTT

v_gene: TRBV2
abundance: NA
d_gene: TRBD2
j_gene: TRBJ2-5
CDR3aa: CATTSGREETQYF
CDR3nt: TGTGCCACGACTAGCGGGAGGGAAGAGACCCAGTACTTC

v_gene: TRBV10-3
abundance: NA
d_gene: NA
j_gene: TRBJ2-7
CDR3aa: CAIRGPDAYEQYF
CDR3nt: TGTGCCATCAGGGGGCCAGACGCCTACGAGCAGTACTTC

v_gene: TRBV30
abundance: NA
d_gene: NA
j_gene: TRBJ1-5
CDR3aa: CAWSVRGAYSNQPQHF
CDR3nt: TGTGCCTGGAGTGTACGAGGTGCTTATAGCAATCAGCCCCAGCATTTT

v_gene: TRBV7-9
abundance: NA
d_gene: NA
j_gene: TRBJ1-2
CDR3aa: CASSLGTKKDRNF
CDR3nt: TGTGCCAGCAGCTTGGGGACTAAAAAGGACAGAAACTTC

v_gene: TRBV2
abundance: NA
d_gene: TRBD1
j_gene: TRBJ1-2
CDR3aa: CASSQTGPLGGYTF
CDR3nt: TGTGCCAGCAGTCAGACAGGGCCGCTTGGCGGCTACACCTTC

v_gene: TRBV5-1
abundance: NA
d_gene: TRBD1
j_gene: TRBJ1-1
CDR3aa: CASSFRGLGTEAFF
CDR3nt: TGCGCCAGCAGCTTCAGGGGGCTGGGCACTGAAGCTTTCTTT

v_gene: TRBV6-6
abundance: NA
d_gene: TRBD1
j_gene: TRBJ2-1
CDR3aa: CASRNLVGGSDNEQFF
CDR3nt: TGTGCCAGCAGAAACCTCGTAGGGGGCAGTGACAATGAGCAGTTCTTC

v_gene: TRBV5-1
abundance: NA
d_gene: TRBD2
j_gene: TRBJ2-7
CDR3aa: CASSRSSGGARYEQYF
CDR3nt: TGCGCCAGCAGTAGGTCGAGCGGGGGGGCCCGGTACGAGCAGTACTTC

v_gene: TRBV7-8
abundance: NA
d_gene: NA
j_gene: TRBJ1-3
CDR3aa: CASSEDRFGNTIYF
CDR3nt: TGTGCCAGCAGCGAAGACAGGTTTGGAAACACCATATATTTT

v_gene: TRBV4-2
abundance: NA
d_gene: TRBD2
j_gene: TRBJ2-1
CDR3aa: CASSQSLADYNEQFF
CDR3nt: TGTGCCAGCAGCCAAAGCCTAGCGGACTACAATGAGCAGTTCTTC

v_gene: TRBV29-1
abundance: NA
d_gene: NA
j_gene: TRBJ1-1
CDR3aa: CSGVTAGYTEAFF
CDR3nt: TGCAGCGGGGTAACGGCAGGATACACTGAAGCTTTCTTT

v_gene: TRBV5-1
abundance: NA
d_gene: NA
j_gene: TRBJ1-3
CDR3aa: CASSLDSSGNTIYF
CDR3nt: TGCGCCAGCAGCTTGGACAGCTCTGGAAACACCATATATTTT

v_gene: TRBV7-9
abundance: medium-sized
d_gene: NA
j_gene: TRBJ1-1
CDR3aa: CASSLTGNTEAFF
CDR3nt: TGTGCCAGCAGCTTGACAGGGAACACTGAAGCTTTCTTT

v_gene: TRBV13
abundance: NA
d_gene: NA
j_gene: TRBJ1-1
CDR3aa: CASSLTEGAATEDFF
CDR3nt: TGTGCCAGCAGCTTAACAGAAGGGGCGGCCACTGAAGATTTCTTT

v_gene: TRBV7-6
abundance: NA
d_gene: NA
j_gene: TRBJ2-3
CDR3aa: CASSVGEGGGSPRPQYF
CDR3nt: TGTGCCAGCAGCGTGGGAGAAGGCGGGGGCTCCCCGAGGCCGCAGTATTTT

v_gene: TRBV7-9
abundance: NA
d_gene: NA
j_gene: TRBJ2-1
CDR3aa: CASSLERGGEGNEQFF
CDR3nt: TGTGCCAGCAGCTTAGAAAGGGGGGGGGAGGGCAATGAGCAGTTCTTC

v_gene: TRBV18
abundance: NA
d_gene: NA
j_gene: TRBJ2-1
CDR3aa: CASSPQGNEQFF
CDR3nt: TGTGCCAGCTCACCACAGGGGAATGAGCAGTTCTTC

v_gene: TRBV19
abundance: NA
d_gene: TRBD1
j_gene: TRBJ1-1
CDR3aa: CASSPRQGSVTEAFF
CDR3nt: TGTGCCAGTAGTCCCCGACAGGGGAGTGTCACTGAAGCTTTCTTT

v_gene: TRBV7-6
abundance: NA
d_gene: NA
j_gene: TRBJ1-1
CDR3aa: CASSLAPAGSEAFF
CDR3nt: TGTGCCAGCAGCCTCGCGCCCGCCGGTAGTGAAGCTTTCTTT

v_gene: TRBV5-1
abundance: NA
d_gene: NA
j_gene: TRBJ2-1
CDR3aa: CASSLLDNEQFF
CDR3nt: TGCGCCAGCAGCTTGTTAGACAATGAGCAGTTCTTC

v_gene: TRBV9
abundance: NA
d_gene: TRBD1
j_gene: TRBJ1-1
CDR3aa: CASSVATGGTEAFF
CDR3nt: TGTGCCAGCAGCGTAGCTACAGGGGGCACTGAAGCTTTCTTT

v_gene: TRBV6-6
abundance: NA
d_gene: TRBD1
j_gene: TRBJ1-2
CDR3aa: CASSLGTGKSGYTF
CDR3nt: TGTGCCAGCAGCCTCGGGACAGGGAAATCGGGCTACACCTTC

v_gene: TRBV7-7
abundance: NA
d_gene: NA
j_gene: TRBJ2-5
CDR3aa: CASSLNVGSQETQYF
CDR3nt: TGTGCTAGCAGCTTAAATGTGGGCAGCCAAGAGACCCAGTACTTC

v_gene: TRBV6-6
abundance: NA
d_gene: TRBD2
j_gene: TRBJ2-1
CDR3aa: CASSPPPATSANEQFF
CDR3nt: TGTGCCAGCAGTCCCCCCCCCGCGACTAGCGCCAATGAGCAGTTCTTC

v_gene: TRBV7-9
abundance: NA
d_gene: NA
j_gene: TRBJ2-3
CDR3aa: CASSLMQDTQYF
CDR3nt: TGTGCCAGCAGCTTAATGCAGGATACGCAGTATTTT

v_gene: TRBV7-2
abundance: NA
d_gene: TRBD1
j_gene: TRBJ1-6
CDR3aa: CASSSDRVRNSPLHF
CDR3nt: TGTGCCAGCAGCTCCGACAGGGTGAGGAATTCACCCCTCCACTTT